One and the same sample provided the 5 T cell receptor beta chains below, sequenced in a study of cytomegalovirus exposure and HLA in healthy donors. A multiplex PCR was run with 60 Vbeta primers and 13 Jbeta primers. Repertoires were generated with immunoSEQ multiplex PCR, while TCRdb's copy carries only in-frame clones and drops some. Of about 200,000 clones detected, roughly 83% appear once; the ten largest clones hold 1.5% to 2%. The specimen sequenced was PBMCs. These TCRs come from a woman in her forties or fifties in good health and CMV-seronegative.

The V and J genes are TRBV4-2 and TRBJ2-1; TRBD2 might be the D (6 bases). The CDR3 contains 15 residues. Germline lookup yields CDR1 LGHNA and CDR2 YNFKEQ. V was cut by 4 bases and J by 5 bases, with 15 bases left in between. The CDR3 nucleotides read TGTGCCAGCAGCCCCGAGGCGGGGATAGACAATGAGCAGTTCTTC. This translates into CASSPEAGIDNEQFF.

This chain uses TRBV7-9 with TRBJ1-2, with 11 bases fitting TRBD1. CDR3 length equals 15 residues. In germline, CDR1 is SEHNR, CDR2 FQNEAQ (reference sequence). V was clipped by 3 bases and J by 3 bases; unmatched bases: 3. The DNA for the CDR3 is TGTGCCAGCAGCTTCCAGGACAGGGGGCACTATGGCTACACCTTC. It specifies CASSFQDRGHYGYTF.

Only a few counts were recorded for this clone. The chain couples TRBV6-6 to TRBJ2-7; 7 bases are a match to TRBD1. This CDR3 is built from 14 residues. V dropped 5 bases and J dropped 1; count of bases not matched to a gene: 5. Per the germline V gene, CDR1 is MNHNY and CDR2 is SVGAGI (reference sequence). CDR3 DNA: TGTGCCAGCAGTGGGGACAGTAGGTCCTACGAGCAGTACTTC. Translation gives CASSGDSRSYEQYF.

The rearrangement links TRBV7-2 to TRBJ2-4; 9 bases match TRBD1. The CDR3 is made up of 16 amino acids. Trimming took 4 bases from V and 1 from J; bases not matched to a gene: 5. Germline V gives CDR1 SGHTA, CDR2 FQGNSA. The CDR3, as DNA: TGTGCCAGCAGCTCGGGACAGGGAATCGCCAAAAACATTCAGTACTTC. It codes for CASSSGQGIAKNIQYF. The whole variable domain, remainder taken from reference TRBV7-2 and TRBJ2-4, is GAGVSQSPSNKVTEKGKDVELRCDPISGHTALYWYRQSLGQGLEFLIYFQGNSAPDKSGLPSDRFSAERTGGSVSTLTIQRTQQEDSAVYLCASSSGQGIAKNIQYFGAGTRLSVL.

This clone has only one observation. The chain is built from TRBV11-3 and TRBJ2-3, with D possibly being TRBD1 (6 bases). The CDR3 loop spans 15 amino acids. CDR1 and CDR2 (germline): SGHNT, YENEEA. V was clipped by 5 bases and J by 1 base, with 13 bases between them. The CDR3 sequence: CASSGRPGGTDTQYF. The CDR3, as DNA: TGTGCCAGCAGCGGACGCCCAGGGGGCACAGATACGCAGTATTTT.